The 17 T cell receptor beta chains below all came from one sample that was sequenced in a study of blood T cell repertoires in COVID-19. Assay used: immunoSEQ multiplex PCR; TCRdb lists only in-frame clones, some missing. The sample holds 25,000 to 35,000 clones, 85% seen once. The sequencing input was peripheral blood. The receptors come from a man aged 60-69 years with active COVID-19.

This clone appeared a few times. The V call is TRBV2, the J call TRBJ2-2; no definite D call. The V end was cut by 8 bases, the J end by 1 base, with 14 bases between. Germline CDR1 SNHLY, CDR2 FYNNEI. The CDR3 loop spans 15 amino acids. CDR3 in amino acids: CASQIGQMNTGELFF. In nucleotides, the CDR3 is TGTGCCAGCCAGATTGGCCAAATGAACACCGGGGAGCTGTTTTTT. The full variable domain, rest sourced from reference TRBV2 and TRBJ2-2, is EPEVTQTPSHQVTQMGQEVILRCVPISNHLYFYWYRQILGQKVEFLVSFYNNEISEKSEIFDDQFSVERPDGSNFTLKIRSTKLEDSAMYFCASQIGQMNTGELFFGEGSRLTVL.

The chain employs TRBV5-1 and TRBJ2-2, with D maybe TRBD1 (6 bases). From germline, CDR1 is SGHRS and CDR2 YFSETQ. The length of the CDR3 is 15 residues. V shed 4 bases and J shed 4 bases, with 14 bases lying between them. This chain's CDR3 is CASSPRTEVTGELFF. In nucleotides, the CDR3 is TGCGCCAGCAGCCCCAGGACAGAGGTCACCGGGGAGCTGTTTTTT.

This clone was recorded a few times. This sequence joins TRBV25-1 and TRBJ1-1; 9 nucleotides line up with TRBD1. CDR3 size: 16 residues. The V gene end was trimmed by 3 bases and the J gene end by 1 base; junction bases not matched to a gene: 6. Germline values: CDR1 MGHDK, CDR2 SYGVNS. CDR3 protein: CASSEAQGARNTEAFF. The CDR3 region has the DNA TGTGCCAGCAGTGAGGCACAGGGGGCGAGGAACACTGAAGCTTTCTTT.

The chain has TRBV18 and TRBJ2-7; D unclear. The germline CDR1 and CDR2 sequences are KGHSH and LQKENI. The CDR3 contains 17 residues. V was pared by 4 bases and J by 0 bases, with 19 bases between. This CDR3 is CASSLTNALLSSYEQYF. The CDR3 DNA sequence: TGTGCCAGCTCACTAACTAACGCGTTGCTATCCTCCTACGAGCAGTACTTC.

The rearrangement links TRBV7-3 to TRBJ2-3; TRBD2 agrees at 11 bases. The germline CDR1 and CDR2 sequences are SGHTA and FQGTGA. CDR3 length equals 18 residues. Unmatched junction bases numbered 13, after V lost 2 bases and J lost 6 bases. CDR3: CASSLLGRSGRALDTQYF. The CDR3 region has the DNA TGTGCCAGCAGCTTATTGGGCCGTAGCGGGAGGGCCCTGGATACGCAGTATTTT. The whole variable domain, filled in from reference TRBV7-3 and TRBJ2-3, reads GAGVSQTPSNKVTEKGKYVELRCDPISGHTALYWYRQSLGQGPEFLIYFQGTGAADDSGLPNDRFFAVRPEGSVSTLKIQRTERGDSAVYLCASSLLGRSGRALDTQYFGPGTRLTVL.

The genes are TRBV29-1 and TRBJ1-4, with D perhaps TRBD1 (5 bases). The CDR3 spans 14 residues. Germline V CDR1 and CDR2: SQVTM, ANQGSEA. Trimming removed 6 bases from V and 8 bases from J, with 19 bases in between. This chain's CDR3 is CSVPGTAGGEKLFF. The CDR3 nucleotides are TGCAGCGTACCCGGGACCGCCGGGGGGGAAAAACTGTTTTTT.

This clone showed up just once. The chain recombines TRBV27 with TRBJ1-4; 7 bases are a match to TRBD1. The CDR3 is 14 amino acids. From germline, CDR1 is MNHEY and CDR2 SMNVEV (reference sequence). The V segment lost 6 bases and the J segment 8 bases; nucleotides outside the gene matches: 9. Here the CDR3 DNA reads TGTGCCAGCAGCTTAAGACAGGGTTGGGAAAAACTGTTTTTT. Amino acids: CASSLRQGWEKLFF.

V usage is TRBV3-1 (or the pseudogene TRBV3-2) and J usage is TRBJ2-1, with D perhaps matching TRBD2 (5 bases). Germline CDR1 reads LGHDT; CDR2 reads YNNKEL (reference sequence). This CDR3 is built from 13 residues. V lost 7 bases, J lost 9 bases, and 16 bases lay in between. This chain's CDR3 is CASTPGPAGEQFF. Written as DNA, the CDR3 is TGTGCCAGCACCCCGGGCCCGGCGGGTGAGCAGTTCTTC.

V is TRBV10-3 and J is TRBJ2-1, with 7 bases aligning to TRBD2. The germline V gene encodes CDR1 ENHRY and CDR2 SYGVKD. This CDR3 comprises 13 residues. Unmatched junction bases numbered 4, after V lost 6 bases and J lost 5 bases. The CDR3 bases are TGTGCCATCAGCGCGGGAGCGCACAATGAGCAGTTCTTC. Amino acid sequence: CAISAGAHNEQFF.

This clone was recorded a few times. This chain connects TRBV19 to TRBJ2-1; 10 bases are a match to TRBD2. The trim removed 5 bases at V and 9 bases at J, leaving 4 bases unmatched. This CDR3 spans 13 amino acids. Germline values: CDR1 LNHDA, CDR2 SQIVND (reference sequence). In DNA form, the CDR3 reads TGTGCCAGTAGTGAACTAGCGGGGATTGAGCAGTTCTTC. It yields the protein CASSELAGIEQFF.

In its sample, this clone was seen once. This chain connects TRBV6-4 to TRBJ1-6; D is ambiguous. The V gene's germline CDR1 is MRHNA and CDR2 SNTAGT. This CDR3 has 14 residues. V was trimmed by 4 bases and J by 10 bases, leaving 14 bases between them. The CDR3 reads CASSAGSRRSPLHF. The CDR3 coding sequence is TGTGCCAGCAGTGCCGGTTCGAGGAGATCACCCCTCCACTTT.

The table lists this clone with a few counts. The V call is TRBV11-2, the J call TRBJ2-7; D unresolved. V dropped 2 bases and J dropped 3 bases, with 5 bases sitting between them. Per the germline V gene, CDR1 is SGHAT and CDR2 is FQNNGV. The CDR3 has 12 residues. CDR3 residues: CASSLNIYEQYF. As DNA, the CDR3 is TGTGCCAGCAGCTTAAACATCTACGAGCAGTACTTC.

The V and J genes are TRBV27 and TRBJ1-2; D not resolved. The germline V gene encodes CDR1 MNHEY and CDR2 SMNVEV (reference sequence). Trimming took off 2 bases at V and 7 bases at J, with 11 bases between the two ends. This CDR3 is built from 13 residues. Here the CDR3 DNA reads TGTGCCAGCAGTTTAGAGGGATTCAGTGGCTACACCTTC. Translated, it gives CASSLEGFSGYTF.

The V call is TRBV5-4, the J call TRBJ2-3; no clear D gene. Trimming removed 3 bases at V and 4 bases at J, with 6 bases between. CDR1 and CDR2 from the germline V gene are SGHNT and YYREEE (reference sequence). The CDR3 runs to 12 residues. CDR3 protein: CASSSTPDTQYF. The CDR3 DNA sequence: TGTGCCAGCAGCTCTACCCCAGATACGCAGTATTTT.

The chain employs TRBV6-5 and TRBJ2-5; D possibly corresponds to TRBD1 (5 bases). V lost 3 bases, J lost 4 bases, and 15 bases lay in between. CDR3 length: 15 amino acids. The germline V gene has CDR1 MNHEY and CDR2 SVGAGI. The CDR3 DNA is TGTGCCAGCAGTTATAGGGGTGGCCCGACAGAGACCCAGTACTTC. It codes for CASSYRGGPTETQYF.

The V and J genes are TRBV2 and TRBJ2-1; TRBD1 might be the D (5 bases). The CDR3 sequence is 11 residues long. In germline, CDR1 is SNHLY, CDR2 FYNNEI. V lost 7 bases and J 4 bases, leaving 5 bases between the germline ends. The CDR3 DNA reads TGTGCCAGCACAGGGTACAATGAGCAGTTCTTC. Translated, it gives CASTGYNEQFF.

This clone has a single count. The chain uses TRBV7-9 and TRBJ2-2, with D tentatively TRBD2 (5 bases). Looked up from germline, CDR1 is SEHNR and CDR2 is FQNEAQ (reference sequence). There are 14 residues in the CDR3. Trimming shortened V by 1 base and J by 3 bases, and 6 bases separated the two germline ends. In DNA, the CDR3 is TGTGCCAGCAGCTTAGGGACTCACACCGGGGAGCTGTTTTTT. Translated, it gives CASSLGTHTGELFF. Based on the CDR3 plus reference TRBV7-9 and TRBJ2-2, the full variable domain is DTGVSQNPRHKITKRGQNVTFRCDPISEHNRLYWYRQTLGQGPEFLTYFQNEAQLEKSRLLSDRFSAERPKGSFSTLEIQRTEQGDSAMYLCASSLGTHTGELFFGEGSRLTVL.